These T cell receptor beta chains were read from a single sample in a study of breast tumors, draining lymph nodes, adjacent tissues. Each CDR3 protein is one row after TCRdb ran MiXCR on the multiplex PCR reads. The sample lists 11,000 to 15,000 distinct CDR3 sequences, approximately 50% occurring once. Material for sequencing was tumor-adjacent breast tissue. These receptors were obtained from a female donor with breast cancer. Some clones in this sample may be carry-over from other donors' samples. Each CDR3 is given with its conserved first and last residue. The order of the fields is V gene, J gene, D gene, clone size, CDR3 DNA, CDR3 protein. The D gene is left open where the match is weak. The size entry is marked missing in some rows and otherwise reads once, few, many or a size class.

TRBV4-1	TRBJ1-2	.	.	TGCGCCAGCAGCCAAAGGGAAGCGGCCAACTATGGCTACACCTTC	CASSQREAANYGYTF
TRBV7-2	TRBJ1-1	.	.	TGTGCCAGCAGCTTAGAGGTCGAAGCTTTCTTT	CASSLEVEAFF
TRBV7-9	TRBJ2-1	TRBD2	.	TGTGCCAGCAGCCATAGCGGGGGGGCGGTTTGGGAGCAGTTCTTC	CASSHSGGAVWEQFF
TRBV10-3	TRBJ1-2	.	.	TGTGCCATCAGTCCCAGTGAGTCGAGATATGGCTACACCTTC	CAISPSESRYGYTF
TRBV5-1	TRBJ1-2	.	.	TGCGCCAGCAGCCCCTGGGAAGGTTACGCCTTC	CASSPWEGYAF
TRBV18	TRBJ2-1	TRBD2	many	TGTGCCAGCTCATCAGACCTGGGGCGGGAGGGGAAGCAGTTCTTC	CASSSDLGREGKQFF
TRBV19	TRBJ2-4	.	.	TGTGCCAGTAGTATGGCATCAGCCAAAAACATTCAGTACTTC	CASSMASAKNIQYF
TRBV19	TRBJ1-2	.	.	TGTGCCAGTAGTCTCTCGACAACCTATGGCTACACCTTC	CASSLSTTYGYTF
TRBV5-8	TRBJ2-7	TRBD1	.	TGTGCCAGCAGCAAGGACAGGACAGGGAGCGACGAGCAGTACTTC	CASSKDRTGSDEQYF
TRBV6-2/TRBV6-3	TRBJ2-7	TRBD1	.	TGTGCCAGCAGTTTCTCCGGGACAGGGACCTACGAGCAGTACTTC	CASSFSGTGTYEQYF
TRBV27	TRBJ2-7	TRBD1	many	TGTGCCAGCAGTTCCCTATATGGCGGACAGGGTTTTCGTTACTACGAGCAGTACTTC	CASSSLYGGQGFRYYEQYF
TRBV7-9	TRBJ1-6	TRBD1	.	TGTGCCAGTGAAAAGGGGGACAGGGTACCACCCCTCCACTTT	CASEKGDRVPPLHF
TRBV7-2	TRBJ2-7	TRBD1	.	TGTGCCAGCAGCTTAGCCCCAGGGGGTTACTACGAGCAGTACTTC	CASSLAPGGYYEQYF
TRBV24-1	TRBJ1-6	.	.	TGTGCCACCCAGGAACGGAGCTCCTATAATTCACCCCTCCACTTT	CATQERSSYNSPLHF
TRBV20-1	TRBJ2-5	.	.	TGCAGTGCACCGCTAGGGGTATTAGAGACCCAGTACTTC	CSAPLGVLETQYF
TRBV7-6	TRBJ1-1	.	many	TGTGCCAGCAGTCCCGGGGAGAACACTGAAGCTTTCTTT	CASSPGENTEAFF
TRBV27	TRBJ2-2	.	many	TGTGCCAGCAGACGATGGACCGGGGAGCTGTTTTTT	CASRRWTGELFF
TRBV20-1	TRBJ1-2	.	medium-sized	TGCAGTGCCGAGAGGCCAAACTATGGCTACACCTTC	CSAERPNYGYTF
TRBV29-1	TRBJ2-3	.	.	TGCAGCGTTGAAAATACAGATACGCAGTATTTT	CSVENTDTQYF
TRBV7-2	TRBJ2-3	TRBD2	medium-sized	TGTGCCAGCAGCAGACGACTAGCGGGGGGCACAGATACGCAGTATTTT	CASSRRLAGGTDTQYF
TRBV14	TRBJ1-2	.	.	TGTGCCGGCAGCCCGCTTACAGGATTTTCTAACTATGGCTATACCTTC	CAGSPLTGFSNYGYTF
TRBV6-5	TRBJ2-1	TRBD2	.	TGTGCCAGCAGTCCCCTGACTAGCGGGGGGGCCAGGAATGAGCAGTTCTTC	CASSPLTSGGARNEQFF
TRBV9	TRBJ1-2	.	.	TGTGCCAGCAGCGTAGCGGGGCAGAACTATGGCTACACCTTC	CASSVAGQNYGYTF
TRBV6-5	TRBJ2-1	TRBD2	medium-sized	TGTGCCAGCAGTATTACACCGACTAGCGGGACTATGGATGAGCAGTTCTTC	CASSITPTSGTMDEQFF
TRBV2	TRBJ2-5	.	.	TGTGCCAGCAGTGAATTACTCTGGGAGGTCGTAGAGACCCAGTACTTC	CASSELLWEVVETQYF
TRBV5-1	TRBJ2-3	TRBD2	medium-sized	TGCGCCAGCAGCTTTACCTCCCGGGGGGTCACAGATACGCAGTATTTT	CASSFTSRGVTDTQYF
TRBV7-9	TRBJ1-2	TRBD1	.	TGTGCCGGCCGGACAGGGGTAGGGTATGGCTACACCTTC	CAGRTGVGYGYTF
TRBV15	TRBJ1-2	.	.	TGTGCCACCAGCTCTGACGGAAACTATGGCTACACCTTC	CATSSDGNYGYTF
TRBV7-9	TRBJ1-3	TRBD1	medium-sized	TGTGCCAGCAGCACCCGGACAGGGAGCTCTGGAAACACCATATATTTT	CASSTRTGSSGNTIYF
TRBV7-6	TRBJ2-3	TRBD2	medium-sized	TGTGCCAGCAGCCCAAGGACTAGCGGGGGGGCCAGTGGGGATACGCAGTATTTT	CASSPRTSGGASGDTQYF
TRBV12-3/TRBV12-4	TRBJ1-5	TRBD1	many	TGTGCCAGCAGTAGAACTGGGACAGGGGAACATCAGCCCCAGCATTTT	CASSRTGTGEHQPQHF
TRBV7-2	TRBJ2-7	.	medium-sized	TGTGCCAGCAGCCGGGGGTCCCTCCTCTCCTACGAGCAGTACTTC	CASSRGSLLSYEQYF
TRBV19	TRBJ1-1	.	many	TGTGCCAGTAGTATAGGGAACCCGGGTGGGAACACTGAAGCTTTCTTT	CASSIGNPGGNTEAFF
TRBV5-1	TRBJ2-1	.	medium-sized	TGCGCCAGCGGTCCAGGACAGGCTTCCTCCTTCGGGAGGGTGGATGAGCAGTTCTTC	CASGPGQASSFGRVDEQFF
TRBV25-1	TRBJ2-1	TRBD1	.	TGTGCCAGCAGTGGCGGCAGGGGGCGGAATGAGCAGTTCTTC	CASSGGRGRNEQFF
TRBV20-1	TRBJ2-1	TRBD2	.	TGCAGTGCTAGAGGGACTAGCGGGTTCAATGAGCAGTTCTTC	CSARGTSGFNEQFF
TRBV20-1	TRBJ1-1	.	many	TGCAGTGCTAGGACAGATGAGAACACTGAAGCTTTCTTT	CSARTDENTEAFF
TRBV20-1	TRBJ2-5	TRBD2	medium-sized	TGCAGTGCAATACTAGCGGGAGGGCCGGAGACCCAGTACTTC	CSAILAGGPETQYF
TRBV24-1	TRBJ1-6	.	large	TGTGCCACCCCCTGGGGTGGACCCCTCCACTTT	CATPWGGPLHF
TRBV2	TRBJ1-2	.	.	TGTGCCAGCGGGGGTCCCACGGACAATGGCTACACCTTC	CASGGPTDNGYTF
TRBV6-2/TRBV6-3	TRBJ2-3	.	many	TGTGCCAGCAGACCCGCAACAGATACGCAGTATTTT	CASRPATDTQYF
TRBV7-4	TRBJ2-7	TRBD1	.	TGTGCCAGCAGCACTCGGGACAGCCTATCCTACGAGCAGTACTTC	CASSTRDSLSYEQYF
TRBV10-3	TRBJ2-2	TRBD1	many	TGTGCCATCAGTGATCCCAGGGGGCCGTCCACCGGGGAGCTGTTTTTT	CAISDPRGPSTGELFF